Reported below is one T cell receptor (beta chain). The table lists this clone with a few counts. What antigen it recognizes has not been identified. No much larger clone is present one base from it, and per-base qualities are unavailable. Amplification and barcoding of TCRbeta CDR3 regions were carried out by two-step multiplex PCR on the immunoSEQ human TCRbeta survey platform. Libraries were sequenced on Illumina instruments, and IgH from the same samples was sequenced in parallel. As for the authors' bioinformatics: Raw reads were filtered against IMGT V, D, J definitions and were binned using a nearest-neighbor algorithm so that PCR and sequencing errors were removed. Clones were defined as identical nucleotide sequences, and differential abundance between tissues was assessed by per-clone Fisher exact tests with a pFDR threshold of p<0.01. Clones whose frequencies were too low for statistical inference were excluded by a minimum inclusion filter of 10 in either sample. The immunoSEQ Analyzer was used for pairwise clonal comparisons, and IMGT tools were used to assess gene family usage. This immuneACCESS table, as held by TCRdb, lists in-frame sequences with V and J called but not all clones. Of the missing ones, under half trace to an unresolved V gene in checked studies; the others have no known cause. V and J calls and clone size are those listed in that table; D and trimming were worked out from the DNA. The table for this sample lists 95,000 to 100,000 clones; 55% to 75% of them were counted only once. The ten largest clones represent 2% of the sample.

This specimen comes from a study of fetal regulatory T cell absence and autoimmunity (TCRdb year 2017). Describing the broader study: Exocrine pancreas autoimmunity was observed in the IPEX patients in the absence of clinical diabetes. Broad study findings and their caveats: The oligoclonal enrichment was interpreted as support for antigen-driven autoimmunity in the pancreas before birth in IPEX syndrome. Significant oligoclonal enrichment of the TCR compartment was observed in pancreas versus cord blood, with some top clones enriched more than 80-fold. TRB gene family usage was found to be broadly similar between cord blood and pancreas and to resemble published neonatal and adult repertoires.

Genomic DNA obtained from frozen pancreas tissue was processed for repertoire sequencing. Genomic DNA, about 1.9-3.1 ug, was extracted from umbilical cord blood or frozen pancreas using the DNeasy Blood and Tissue Kit. The CDR1 and CDR2 encoded by the germline V gene (reference sequence) are MNHEY and SMNVEV. V and J lose 3 bases and 0 bases, and a span of 0 bases separates them. The CDR3 runs 11 amino acids, cysteine and phenylalanine included. Only CDR3 DNA remains: 33 bases, in frame from the first base. The specimen sequenced was pancreas tissue. The source is a male donor with IPEX syndrome. The chain is made from TRBV27 and TRBJ2-7, with the D gene too uncertain to name. The CDR3 region: CASSFSYEQYF. The nucleotide sequence reads as follows: TGTGCCAGCAGTTTCTCCTACGAGCAGTACTTC.